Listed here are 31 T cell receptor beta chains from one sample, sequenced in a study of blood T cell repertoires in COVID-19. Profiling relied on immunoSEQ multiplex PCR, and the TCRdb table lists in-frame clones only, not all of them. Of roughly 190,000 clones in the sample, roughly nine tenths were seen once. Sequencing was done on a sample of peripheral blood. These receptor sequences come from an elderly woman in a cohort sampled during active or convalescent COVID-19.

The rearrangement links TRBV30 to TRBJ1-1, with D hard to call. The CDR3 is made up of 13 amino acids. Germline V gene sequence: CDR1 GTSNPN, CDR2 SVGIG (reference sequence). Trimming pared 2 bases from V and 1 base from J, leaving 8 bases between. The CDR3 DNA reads TGTGCCTGGAGTTACGAGGGGAACACTGAAGCTTTCTTT. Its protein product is CAWSYEGNTEAFF.

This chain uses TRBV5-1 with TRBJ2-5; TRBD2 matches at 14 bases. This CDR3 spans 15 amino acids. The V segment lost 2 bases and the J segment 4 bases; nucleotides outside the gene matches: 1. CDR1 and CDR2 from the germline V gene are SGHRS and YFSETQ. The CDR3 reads CASSFGTSGRETQYF. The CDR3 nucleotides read TGCGCCAGCAGCTTCGGGACTAGCGGGAGAGAGACCCAGTACTTC. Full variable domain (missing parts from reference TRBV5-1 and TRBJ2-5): KAGVTQTPRYLIKTRGQQVTLSCSPISGHRSVSWYQQTPGQGLQFLFEYFSETQRNKGNFPGRFSGRQFSNSRSEMNVSTLELGDSALYLCASSFGTSGRETQYFGPGTRLLVL.

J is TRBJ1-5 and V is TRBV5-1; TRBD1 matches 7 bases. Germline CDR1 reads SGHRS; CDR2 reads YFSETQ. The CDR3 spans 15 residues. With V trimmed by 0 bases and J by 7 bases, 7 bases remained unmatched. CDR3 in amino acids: CASSLDGQGGQPQHF. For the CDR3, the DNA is TGCGCCAGCAGCTTGGATGGGCAGGGGGGACAGCCCCAGCATTTT.

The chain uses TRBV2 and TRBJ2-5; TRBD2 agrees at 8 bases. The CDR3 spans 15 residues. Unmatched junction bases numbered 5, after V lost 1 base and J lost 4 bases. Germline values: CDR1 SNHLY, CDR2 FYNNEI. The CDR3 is CASSEVAGRGETQYF. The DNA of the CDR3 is TGTGCCAGCAGTGAAGTAGCGGGGCGAGGAGAGACCCAGTACTTC.

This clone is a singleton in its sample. CDR3 DNA sequence: TGTGCCAGCAGTTACTCGAGTATGAACACTGAAGCTTTCTTT. It encodes CASSYSSMNTEAFF. J is TRBJ1-1 and V is TRBV6-5; D not resolved. The germline V gene has CDR1 MNHEY and CDR2 SVGAGI. V lost 0 bases and J lost 0, with 5 bases in between. This CDR3 spans 14 amino acids.

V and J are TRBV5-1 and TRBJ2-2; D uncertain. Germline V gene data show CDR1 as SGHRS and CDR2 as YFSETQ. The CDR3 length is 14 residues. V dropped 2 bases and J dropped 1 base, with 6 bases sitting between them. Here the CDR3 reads CASSFRLNTGELFF. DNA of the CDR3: TGCGCCAGCAGCTTTAGACTGAACACCGGGGAGCTGTTTTTT.

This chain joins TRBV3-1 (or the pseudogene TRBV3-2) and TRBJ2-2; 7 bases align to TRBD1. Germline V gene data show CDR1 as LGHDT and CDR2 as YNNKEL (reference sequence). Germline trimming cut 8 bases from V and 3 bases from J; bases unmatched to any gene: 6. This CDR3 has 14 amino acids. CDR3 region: CASSDRDDTGELFF. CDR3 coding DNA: TGTGCCAGCTCCGACAGGGATGACACCGGGGAGCTGTTTTTT.

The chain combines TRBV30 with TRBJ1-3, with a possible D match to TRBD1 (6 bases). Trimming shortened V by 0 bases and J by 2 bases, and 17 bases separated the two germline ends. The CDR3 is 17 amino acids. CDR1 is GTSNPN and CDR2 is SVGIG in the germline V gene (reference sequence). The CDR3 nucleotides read TGTGCCTGGAGTGTAAGGGCGGGGGGCCGAACTGGAAACACCATATATTTT. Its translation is CAWSVRAGGRTGNTIYF.

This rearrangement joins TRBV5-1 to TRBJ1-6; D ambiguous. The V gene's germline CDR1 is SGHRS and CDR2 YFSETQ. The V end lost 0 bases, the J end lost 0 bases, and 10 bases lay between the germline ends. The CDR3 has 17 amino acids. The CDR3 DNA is TGCGCCAGCAGCTTGGGCGTAGCGAGCTCCTATAATTCACCCCTCCACTTT. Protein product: CASSLGVASSYNSPLHF.

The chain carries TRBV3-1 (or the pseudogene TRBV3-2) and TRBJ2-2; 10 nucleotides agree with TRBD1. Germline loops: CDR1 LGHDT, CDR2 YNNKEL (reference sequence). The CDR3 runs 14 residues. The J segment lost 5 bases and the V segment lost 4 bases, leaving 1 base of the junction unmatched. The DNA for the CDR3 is TGTGCCAGCAGCCGGGGACAGGGGACCGGGGAGCTGTTTTTT. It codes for CASSRGQGTGELFF.

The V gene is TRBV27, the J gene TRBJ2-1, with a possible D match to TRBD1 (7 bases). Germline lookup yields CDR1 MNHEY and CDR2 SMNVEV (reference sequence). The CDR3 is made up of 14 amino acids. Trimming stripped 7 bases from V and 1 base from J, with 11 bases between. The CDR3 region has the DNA TGTGCCAGCAAGTCAGGGGGGTCCTACAATGAGCAGTTCTTC. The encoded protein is CASKSGGSYNEQFF.

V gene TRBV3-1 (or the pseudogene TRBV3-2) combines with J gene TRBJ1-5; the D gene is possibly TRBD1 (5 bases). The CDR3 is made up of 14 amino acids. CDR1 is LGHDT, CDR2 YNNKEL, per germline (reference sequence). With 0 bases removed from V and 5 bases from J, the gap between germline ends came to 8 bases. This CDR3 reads CASSQDFRDQPQHF. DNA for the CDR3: TGTGCCAGCAGCCAAGATTTCAGGGATCAGCCCCAGCATTTT.

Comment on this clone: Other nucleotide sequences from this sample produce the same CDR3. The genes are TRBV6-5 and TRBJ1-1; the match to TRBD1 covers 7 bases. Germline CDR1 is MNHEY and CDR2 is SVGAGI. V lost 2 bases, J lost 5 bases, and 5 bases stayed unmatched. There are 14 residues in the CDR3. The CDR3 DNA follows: TGTGCCAGCAGTTACGGGCAGGGGGTAACTGAAGCTTTCTTT. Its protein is CASSYGQGVTEAFF.

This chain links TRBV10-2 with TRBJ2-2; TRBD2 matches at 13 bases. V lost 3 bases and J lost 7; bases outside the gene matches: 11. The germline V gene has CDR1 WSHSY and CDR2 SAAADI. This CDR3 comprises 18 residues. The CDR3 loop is CASSDPSMGLAGYGELFF. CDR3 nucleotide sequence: TGCGCCAGCAGTGATCCCTCTATGGGACTAGCGGGATACGGGGAGCTGTTTTTT.

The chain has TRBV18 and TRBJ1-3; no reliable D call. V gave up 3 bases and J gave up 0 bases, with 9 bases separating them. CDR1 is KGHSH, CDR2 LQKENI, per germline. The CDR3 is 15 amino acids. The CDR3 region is CASSPSGLSGNTIYF. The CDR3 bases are TGTGCCAGCTCACCGTCCGGTCTCTCTGGAAACACCATATATTTT.

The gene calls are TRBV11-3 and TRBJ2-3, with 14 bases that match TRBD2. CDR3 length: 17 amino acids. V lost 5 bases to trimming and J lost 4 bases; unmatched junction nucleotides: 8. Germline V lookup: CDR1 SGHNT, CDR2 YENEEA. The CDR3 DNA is TGTGCCAGCAGCCGACTAGCGGGGGGGCCCGGGGCAGATACGCAGTATTTT. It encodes CASSRLAGGPGADTQYF.

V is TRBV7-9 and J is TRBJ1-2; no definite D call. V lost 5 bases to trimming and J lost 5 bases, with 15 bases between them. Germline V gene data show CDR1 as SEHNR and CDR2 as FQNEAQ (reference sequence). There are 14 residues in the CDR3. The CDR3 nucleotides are TGTGCCAGCAGCGTCGCCAGGTTACAATATGGCTACACCTTC. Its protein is CASSVARLQYGYTF.

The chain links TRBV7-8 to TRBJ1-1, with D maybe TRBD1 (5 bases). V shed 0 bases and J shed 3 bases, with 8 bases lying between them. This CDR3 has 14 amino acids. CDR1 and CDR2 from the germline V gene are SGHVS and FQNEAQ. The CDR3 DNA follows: TGTGCCAGCAGCTTAGCGCAAGGGGACACTGAAGCTTTCTTT. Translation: CASSLAQGDTEAFF.

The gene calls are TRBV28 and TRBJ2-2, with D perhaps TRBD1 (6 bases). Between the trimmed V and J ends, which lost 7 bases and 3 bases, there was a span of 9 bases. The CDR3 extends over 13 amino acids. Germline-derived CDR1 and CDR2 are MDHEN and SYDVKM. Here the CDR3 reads CASNRADTGELFF. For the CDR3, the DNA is TGTGCCAGCAACAGGGCGGACACCGGGGAGCTGTTTTTT.

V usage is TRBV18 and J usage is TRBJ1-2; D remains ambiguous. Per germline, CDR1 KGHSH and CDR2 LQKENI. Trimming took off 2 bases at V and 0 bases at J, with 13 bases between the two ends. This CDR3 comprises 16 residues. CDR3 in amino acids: CASSPGRQSANYGYTF. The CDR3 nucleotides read TGTGCCAGCTCACCAGGCAGGCAGTCGGCTAACTATGGCTACACCTTC.

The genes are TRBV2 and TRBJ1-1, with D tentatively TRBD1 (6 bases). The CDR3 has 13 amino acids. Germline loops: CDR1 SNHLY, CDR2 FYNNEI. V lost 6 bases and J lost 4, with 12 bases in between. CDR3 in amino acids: CASSPGQTTEAFF. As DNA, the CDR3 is TGTGCCAGCAGCCCCGGACAGACCACTGAAGCTTTCTTT.

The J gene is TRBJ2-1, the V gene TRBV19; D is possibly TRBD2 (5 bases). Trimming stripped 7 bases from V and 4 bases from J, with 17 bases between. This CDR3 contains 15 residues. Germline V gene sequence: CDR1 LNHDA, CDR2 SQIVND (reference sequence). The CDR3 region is CASTGGWRGYNEQFF. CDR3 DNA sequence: TGTGCCAGTACCGGCGGATGGAGAGGGTACAATGAGCAGTTCTTC.

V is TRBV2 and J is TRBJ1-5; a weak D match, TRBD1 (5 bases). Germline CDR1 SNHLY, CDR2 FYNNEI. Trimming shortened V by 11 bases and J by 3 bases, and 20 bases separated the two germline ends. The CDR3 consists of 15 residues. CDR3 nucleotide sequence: TGTGCCTCCAAGAGGGAGGGGCAAATCAATCAGCCCCAGCATTTT. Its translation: CASKREGQINQPQHF.

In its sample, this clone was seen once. DNA for the CDR3: TGTGCCAGCAGCTCGACAGGGTCGGGGGGGTATGGCTACACCTTC. Its protein is CASSSTGSGGYGYTF. The gene calls are TRBV28 and TRBJ1-2, with 7 bases that match TRBD1. V shed 6 bases, J shed 5 bases, and the junction held 12 bases outside the gene matches. CDR1 is MDHEN, CDR2 SYDVKM, per germline. The length of the CDR3 is 15 residues.

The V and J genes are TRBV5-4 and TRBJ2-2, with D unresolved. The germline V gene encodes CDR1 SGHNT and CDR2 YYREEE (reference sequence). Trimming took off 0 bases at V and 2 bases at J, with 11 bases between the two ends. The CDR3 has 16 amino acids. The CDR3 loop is CASSLGQNLNTGELFF. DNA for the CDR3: TGTGCCAGCAGCTTGGGGCAGAACCTTAACACCGGGGAGCTGTTTTTT.

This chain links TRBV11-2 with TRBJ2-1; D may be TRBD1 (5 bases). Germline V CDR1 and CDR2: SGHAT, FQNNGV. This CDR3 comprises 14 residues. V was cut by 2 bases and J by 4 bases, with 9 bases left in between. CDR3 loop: CASSLRTNYNEQFF. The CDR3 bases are TGTGCCAGCAGCTTAAGGACAAATTACAATGAGCAGTTCTTC.

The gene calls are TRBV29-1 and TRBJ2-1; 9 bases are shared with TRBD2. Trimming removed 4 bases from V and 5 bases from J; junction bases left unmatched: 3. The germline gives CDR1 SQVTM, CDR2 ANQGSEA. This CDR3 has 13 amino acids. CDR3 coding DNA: TGCAGCGTTGCAGCGGGAGGTCACAATGAGCAGTTCTTC. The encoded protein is CSVAAGGHNEQFF.

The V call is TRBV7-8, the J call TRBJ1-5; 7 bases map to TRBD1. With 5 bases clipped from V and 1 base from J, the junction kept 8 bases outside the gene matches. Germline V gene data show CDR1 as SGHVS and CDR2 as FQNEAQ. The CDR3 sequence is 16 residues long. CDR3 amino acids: CASSLNRGPSNQPQHF. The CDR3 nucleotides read TGTGCCAGCAGCCTAAACAGGGGTCCCAGCAATCAGCCCCAGCATTTT.

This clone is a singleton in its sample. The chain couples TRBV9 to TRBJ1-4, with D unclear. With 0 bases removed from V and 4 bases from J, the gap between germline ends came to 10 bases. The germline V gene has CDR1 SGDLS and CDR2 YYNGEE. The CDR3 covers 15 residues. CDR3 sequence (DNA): TGTGCCAGCAGCGTAGCTAGTCAATTTAATGAAAAACTGTTTTTT. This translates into CASSVASQFNEKLFF.

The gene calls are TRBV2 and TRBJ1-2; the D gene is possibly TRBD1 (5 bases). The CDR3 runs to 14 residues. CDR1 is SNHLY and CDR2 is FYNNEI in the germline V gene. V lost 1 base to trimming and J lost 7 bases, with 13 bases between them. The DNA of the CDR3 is TGTGCCAGCAGTGAAGGGTTCCAGGGTGGTGGCTACACCTTC. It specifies CASSEGFQGGGYTF.

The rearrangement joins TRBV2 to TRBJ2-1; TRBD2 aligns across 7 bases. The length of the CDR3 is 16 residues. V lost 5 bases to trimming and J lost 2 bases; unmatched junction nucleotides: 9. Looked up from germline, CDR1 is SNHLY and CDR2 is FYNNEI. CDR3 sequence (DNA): TGTGCCAGCAGTCCATCTCTAGCGGCCCCCTACAATGAGCAGTTCTTC. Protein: CASSPSLAAPYNEQFF.